The 24 T cell receptor beta chains in this list originate from one sample, sequenced in a study of shared clonotypes between healthy human individuals. Some clones are missing from TCRdb's copy, which holds only in-frame ones; the method was immunoSEQ multiplex PCR. Of just over 2,000,000 clones in the sample, about 95% were seen once. CD8 cells classed as naive were CD45RO-negative and positively selected for CCR7, excluding terminally differentiated effector memory CD45RA+ cells. Sequencing input: naive CD8+ T cells sorted from blood. Receptors were obtained from a man aged 18 to 30 in good health.

The J gene is TRBJ2-1, the V gene TRBV6-5; 7 bases align to TRBD1. Germline assignment: CDR1 MNHEY and CDR2 SVGAGI. The trim removed 7 bases at V and 7 bases at J, leaving 4 bases unmatched. This CDR3 spans 12 amino acids. CDR3 amino acids: CASIGQVNEQFF. The CDR3 region has the DNA TGTGCCAGCATTGGACAGGTGAATGAGCAGTTCTTC.

The chain couples TRBV14 to TRBJ2-1; possibly TRBD2 for D (5 bases). This CDR3 has 13 residues. The germline V and J ends were trimmed by 1 base and 9 bases, with 10 bases remaining between them. Germline V gene lookup returns CDR1 SGHDN and CDR2 FVKESK. CDR3 nucleotide sequence: TGTGCCAGCAGCCAAGTACTAGGCAGTGAGCAGTTCTTC. Residues: CASSQVLGSEQFF.

The rearrangement joins TRBV5-4 to TRBJ2-5; tentatively, D is TRBD2 (6 bases). Per germline, CDR1 SGHNT and CDR2 YYREEE (reference sequence). V was trimmed by 5 bases and J by 5 bases, leaving 19 bases between them. This CDR3 has 15 residues. The CDR3: CASSSPTGDPETQYF. The CDR3 DNA follows: TGTGCCAGCAGTTCCCCGACGGGGGATCCGGAGACCCAGTACTTC. Supplemented by reference TRBV5-4 and TRBJ2-5, the full variable domain reads ETGVTQSPTHLIKTRGQQVTLRCSSQSGHNTVSWYQQALGQGPQFIFQYYREEENGRGNFPPRFSGLQFPNYSSELNVNALELDDSALYLCASSSPTGDPETQYFGPGTRLLVL.

The V gene is TRBV6-5, the J gene TRBJ2-7; D possibly uses TRBD1 or TRBD2 (5 bases each). Germline values: CDR1 MNHEY, CDR2 SVGAGI. V shed 0 bases and J shed 3 bases, with 12 bases lying between them. The CDR3 runs 15 residues. CDR3: CASSYSGDGNYEQYF. CDR3 DNA sequence: TGTGCCAGCAGTTACTCAGGGGACGGAAACTACGAGCAGTACTTC.

The V and J genes are TRBV7-9 and TRBJ2-3, with D possibly being TRBD2 (5 bases). CDR3 length: 13 residues. Trimming took off 4 bases at V and 6 bases at J, with 11 bases between the two ends. Per the germline V gene, CDR1 is SEHNR and CDR2 is FQNEAQ (reference sequence). DNA for the CDR3: TGTGCCAGCAGCTCACAACTAGTGGATACGCAGTATTTT. Amino acids: CASSSQLVDTQYF. The entire variable domain, with the rest obtained from reference TRBV7-9 and TRBJ2-3, is as follows: DTGVSQNPRHKITKRGQNVTFRCDPISEHNRLYWYRQTLGQGPEFLTYFQNEAQLEKSRLLSDRFSAERPKGSFSTLEIQRTEQGDSAMYLCASSSQLVDTQYFGPGTRLTVL.

With respect to this clone: Additional DNA sequences in this sample encode the identical CDR3. The V gene is TRBV11-2, the J gene TRBJ2-2; D gene uncertain. The V and J ends lost 3 bases and 5 bases respectively, with 1 base between them. Germline V gene lookup returns CDR1 SGHAT and CDR2 FQNNGV. The CDR3 has 11 residues. Here the CDR3 DNA reads TGTGCCAGCAGCTTGACCGGGGAGCTGTTTTTT. It encodes CASSLTGELFF.

This clone was observed once. This CDR3 is also generated by other DNA sequences in the sample. The chain couples TRBV27 to TRBJ1-1; D is perhaps TRBD1 (5 bases). Germline V gene lookup returns CDR1 MNHEY and CDR2 SMNVEV (reference sequence). The CDR3 covers 14 residues. Trimming took off 0 bases at V and 5 bases at J, with 10 bases between the two ends. The CDR3 spells CASSLSQGGTEAFF. The CDR3 DNA reads as TGTGCCAGCAGTTTATCGCAGGGCGGAACTGAAGCTTTCTTT.

Note on this clone: Additional DNA sequences in this sample encode the identical CDR3. V gene TRBV4-3 combines with J gene TRBJ2-7; TRBD2 aligns across 9 bases. This CDR3 region has 15 residues. V dropped 0 bases and J dropped 2; count of bases not matched to a gene: 2. CDR1 is LGHNA and CDR2 is YSLEER in the germline V gene. This CDR3 is CASSQDAGGTYEQYF. CDR3 bases: TGCGCCAGCAGCCAAGATGCGGGAGGGACCTACGAGCAGTACTTC.

This clone was observed a handful of times. Other DNA sequences within the sample encode an identical CDR3. The genes are TRBV30 and TRBJ1-5; D gene uncertain. V was cut by 1 base and J by 2 bases, with 6 bases left in between. CDR1 and CDR2 (germline): GTSNPN, SVGIG (reference sequence). The CDR3 runs 13 residues. The CDR3 spells CAWSDRGNQPQHF. The CDR3 DNA follows: TGTGCCTGGAGTGACAGAGGCAATCAGCCCCAGCATTTT.

The CDR3 loop reads CATSRAGLADEQYF. CDR3 DNA sequence: TGTGCCACCAGCAGAGCGGGACTAGCGGACGAGCAGTACTTC. This chain connects TRBV15 to TRBJ2-7; 11 nucleotides align to TRBD2. The CDR3 totals 14 residues. CDR1 LNHNV and CDR2 YYDKDF come from the germline V gene (reference sequence). J gave up 5 bases and V 1 base, and 1 base lay outside the gene matches.

V gene TRBV10-1 combines with J gene TRBJ2-1, with D perhaps TRBD1 (5 bases). Germline V gene data show CDR1 as WNHNN and CDR2 as SYGVQD (reference sequence). Deletions cut 2 bases from V and 8 bases from J, with 13 bases between. The CDR3 runs 14 residues. CDR3 DNA sequence: TGCGCCAGCAGTGAGGGGGCGAATCCTTATGAGCAGTTCTTC. It yields the protein CASSEGANPYEQFF.

The rearrangement joins TRBV5-1 to TRBJ1-1, with a weak D call TRBD1 (5 bases). V was cut by 2 bases and J by 1 base, with 12 bases left in between. The germline V gene has CDR1 SGHRS and CDR2 YFSETQ. There are 15 residues in the CDR3. The CDR3 protein is CASSFGATGNTEAFF. DNA of the CDR3: TGCGCCAGCAGCTTTGGGGCAACAGGGAACACTGAAGCTTTCTTT.

This chain connects TRBV30 to TRBJ1-4; TRBD1 matches 7 bases. Germline loops: CDR1 GTSNPN, CDR2 SVGIG (reference sequence). The J segment lost 3 bases and the V segment lost 2 bases, leaving 3 bases of the junction unmatched. The CDR3 consists of 14 residues. CDR3 sequence reads: CAWSRGTANEKLFF. The CDR3 DNA reads as TGTGCCTGGAGTCGCGGGACAGCTAATGAAAAACTGTTTTTT.

The chain couples TRBV11-2 to TRBJ1-2, with a tentative D call TRBD1 (5 bases). This CDR3 contains 14 residues. V dropped 5 bases and J dropped 5 bases, with 15 bases sitting between them. CDR1 and CDR2 (germline): SGHAT, FQNNGV. CDR3 protein: CASSVAGTGYGYTF. Written as DNA, the CDR3 is TGTGCCAGCAGCGTCGCCGGGACTGGGTATGGCTACACCTTC.

A word on this clone: Other DNA sequences of this sample code for an identical CDR3. V and J are TRBV2 and TRBJ2-3; no reliable D call. This CDR3 has 14 amino acids. Trimming left V 7 bases short and J 2 bases short, with 13 bases between. Germline-derived CDR1 and CDR2 are SNHLY and FYNNEI. The chain's CDR3 is CASMADSLTDTQYF. The DNA for the CDR3 is TGTGCCAGCATGGCGGATAGCCTCACAGATACGCAGTATTTT.

J is TRBJ1-1 and V is TRBV4-1; TRBD1 might be the D (6 bases). The CDR3 extends over 11 amino acids. The germline V and J ends were trimmed by 3 bases and 7 bases, with 6 bases remaining between them. Germline V gives CDR1 MGHRA, CDR2 YSYEKL. CDR3 bases: TGCGCCAGCAGCCACAGGGGTGAAGCTTTCTTT. Amino acid sequence: CASSHRGEAFF.

The chain is built from TRBV7-9 and TRBJ1-1; tentative D call: TRBD1 (6 bases). Germline CDR1 SEHNR, CDR2 FQNEAQ (reference sequence). V was trimmed by 5 bases and J by 5 bases, leaving 18 bases between them. This CDR3 is 15 amino acids long. The CDR3 protein is CASSPPPGVRTEAFF. In DNA, the CDR3 is TGTGCCAGCAGCCCGCCTCCAGGGGTAAGGACTGAAGCTTTCTTT.

V usage is TRBV27 and J usage is TRBJ2-7, with D possibly being TRBD1 or TRBD2 (5 bases each). There are 15 residues in the CDR3. Germline V gene sequence: CDR1 MNHEY, CDR2 SMNVEV (reference sequence). V was cut by 7 bases and J by 4 bases, with 20 bases left in between. The DNA for the CDR3 is TGTGCCAGCAAAGTCCTCCGGGACGGGTTTTACGAGCAGTACTTC. Protein product: CASKVLRDGFYEQYF.

The rearrangement uses TRBV7-9 and TRBJ1-2; tentatively, D is TRBD1 (6 bases). CDR1 is SEHNR and CDR2 is FQNEAQ in the germline V gene (reference sequence). This CDR3 has 17 residues. The V gene lost 1 base and the J gene lost 4 bases, with 19 bases spanning the gap. CDR3 region: CASSLGMGQGTFYGYTF. CDR3 bases: TGTGCCAGCAGCTTAGGAATGGGCCAGGGGACTTTCTATGGCTACACCTTC.

Turning to this clone: This sample includes further DNA sequences coding for the same CDR3. The rearrangement links TRBV5-1 to TRBJ2-5; 13 bases align to TRBD2. CDR1 is SGHRS and CDR2 is YFSETQ in the germline V gene. With V trimmed by 0 bases and J by 4 bases, 0 bases remained unmatched. This CDR3 region has 15 residues. CDR3 coding DNA: TGCGCCAGCAGCTTGGGACTAGCGGGGGGAGAGACCCAGTACTTC. Residues: CASSLGLAGGETQYF.

V usage is TRBV6-6 and J usage is TRBJ2-7; 9 positions match TRBD1. The CDR3 has 14 amino acids. V shed 6 bases, J shed 6 bases, and the junction held 9 bases outside the gene matches. CDR1 MNHNY and CDR2 SVGAGI come from the germline V gene (reference sequence). This CDR3 is CASSPDRGGIEQYF. The DNA for the CDR3 is TGTGCCAGCAGCCCCGACAGGGGGGGCATCGAGCAGTACTTC.

The V gene is TRBV9, the J gene TRBJ1-1; unclear D gene. The V end was cut by 0 bases, the J end by 4 bases, with 7 bases between. From germline, CDR1 is SGDLS and CDR2 YYNGEE. This CDR3 is 13 amino acids long. In nucleotides, the CDR3 is TGTGCCAGCAGCGTAGGATCCACCACTGAAGCTTTCTTT. Translating it yields CASSVGSTTEAFF.

J is TRBJ2-3 and V is TRBV7-9, with 10 bases identical to TRBD2. The J segment lost 6 bases and the V segment lost 4 bases, leaving 7 bases of the junction unmatched. Germline CDR1 and CDR2: SEHNR and FQNEAQ (reference sequence). The CDR3 runs to 15 residues. CDR3 amino acids: CASSSLAGAIDTQYF. Written as DNA, the CDR3 is TGTGCCAGCAGCTCCCTAGCGGGGGCGATTGATACGCAGTATTTT.

This clone was picked up one time. The CDR3 DNA reads TGCGCCAGCAGCTTGTTACGGAACAATGAGCAGTTCTTC. This encodes CASSLLRNNEQFF. The rearrangement uses TRBV5-1 and TRBJ2-1; D is ambiguous. CDR3 size: 13 residues. Germline V gene data show CDR1 as SGHRS and CDR2 as YFSETQ. Trimming took off 1 base at V and 5 bases at J, with 7 bases between the two ends.